The clone carrying this T cell receptor (beta chain) has only a few counts. The antigen is undetermined. Germline V gives CDR1 MNHEY, CDR2 SMNVEV (reference sequence). The CDR3 is 19 amino acids. The junction had 16 bases not matched to a gene; V was cut back by 4 bases and J by 4 bases. The treatment was: roughly ten-day PBMC culture with coronavirus spike peptide pools or control peptides (ViraFEST assay). CD4+ T cells that came from the unexposed donor were collected before the COVID-19 pandemic (2011-2018). The study sequenced cultured CD4+ T cell DNA using the Oncomine TCR Beta short-read assay. Using the QIAamp micro DNA kit, genomic DNA was extracted from the CD4+ T cells that had been cultured. TCRdb itself ran the PCR reads through MiXCR, one entry per CDR3 protein. The sample has 7,000 to 8,500 distinct CDR3 sequences, approximately 33% seen once. The data were taken from a study of vaccination and CD4 T cells after COVID-19.

V usage is TRBV27 and J usage is TRBJ2-1; 10 nucleotides agree with TRBD2. The receptor was isolated from a human donor in good health. The specimen sequenced was CD4+ T cells from blood, cultured in vitro. The CDR3: CASSSTPPGKAGGYNEQFF. In DNA form, the CDR3 reads TGTGCCAGCAGTTCCACCCCGCCGGGTAAAGCGGGAGGGTACAATGAGCAGTTCTTC.